Below, 16 T cell receptor beta chains from the same sample are listed, as sequenced in a study of OX40 agonist ivuxolimab in advanced cancers. The method was immunoSEQ multiplex PCR; TCRdb's version includes in-frame clones alone and lacks a portion of them. The data contain 75,000 to 100,000 clones, 90% to 95% of them singletons. The material was CD4+ or CD8+ T cells sorted from blood, obtained in a trial of the OX40 agonist ivuxolimab. These TCRs come from an adult with an advanced solid tumor such as melanoma, head and neck, liver or kidney cancer.

The chain is built from TRBV11-3 and TRBJ2-7, with 8 bases identical to TRBD1. Trimming cost V 4 bases and J 3 bases; bases outside gene matches: 2. The CDR3 is 13 amino acids. Germline CDR1 reads SGHNT; CDR2 reads YENEEA. Written as DNA, the CDR3 is TGTGCCAGCAGCTGGGGACAGGACTACGAGCAGTACTTC. It encodes CASSWGQDYEQYF. Drawing the rest from reference TRBV11-3 and TRBJ2-7, the complete variable domain is EAGVVQSPRYKIIEKKQPVAFWCNPISGHNTLYWYLQNLGQGPELLIRYENEEAVDDSQLPKDRFSAERLKGVDSTLKIQPAELGDSAVYLCASSWGQDYEQYFGPGTRLTVT.

The V gene is TRBV5-4, the J gene TRBJ2-7; 8 bases are shared with TRBD2. CDR1 is SGHNT, CDR2 YYREEE, per germline (reference sequence). The CDR3 totals 14 residues. J gave up 3 bases and V 3 bases, and 5 bases lay outside the gene matches. DNA of the CDR3: TGTGCCAGCAGCTCCAGGACTAGCCTCTACGAGCAGTACTTC. Protein: CASSSRTSLYEQYF.

This rearrangement joins TRBV11-3 to TRBJ2-7, with D maybe TRBD1 (5 bases). Germline assignment: CDR1 SGHNT and CDR2 YENEEA. The length of the CDR3 is 11 residues. Trimming took 5 bases from V and 6 from J, leaving 8 bases between them. In DNA form, the CDR3 reads TGTGCCAGCAGCGCAGGGTTCGAGCAGTACTTC. It is translated as CASSAGFEQYF.

This chain links TRBV12-5 with TRBJ2-2, with D perhaps matching TRBD1 (6 bases). The germline V gene encodes CDR1 LGHNT and CDR2 FRNRAP. The CDR3 loop spans 15 amino acids. Trimming removed 0 bases from V and 5 bases from J, with 10 bases in between. DNA for the CDR3: TGTGCTAGTGGTTTGGTACAGGGAAGGACCGGGGAGCTGTTTTTT. Translated: CASGLVQGRTGELFF.

The chain has TRBV28 and TRBJ1-1; weak D call: TRBD1 (6 bases). V dropped 3 bases and J dropped 6 bases, with 14 bases sitting between them. Germline loops: CDR1 MDHEN, CDR2 SYDVKM. CDR3 length equals 14 residues. The CDR3 spells CASSLRGALPEAFF. DNA of the CDR3: TGTGCCAGCAGTTTGCGGGGGGCGCTCCCTGAAGCTTTCTTT. Using reference TRBV28 and TRBJ1-1 for the parts outside the CDR3, the full variable domain is DVKVTQSSRYLVKRTGEKVFLECVQDMDHENMFWYRQDPGLGLRLIYFSYDVKMKEKGDIPEGYSVSREKKERFSLILESASTNQTSMYLCASSLRGALPEAFFGQGTRLTVV.

The V call is TRBV2, the J call TRBJ2-2; no clear D. This CDR3 has 13 amino acids. The V gene's germline CDR1 is SNHLY and CDR2 FYNNEI. Deletions cut 6 bases from V and 6 bases from J, with 11 bases between. The CDR3 loop is CASRAVGAGELFF. DNA for the CDR3: TGTGCCAGCAGGGCCGTTGGGGCCGGGGAGCTGTTTTTT.

V is TRBV7-2 and J is TRBJ1-2; D is ambiguous. The V gene's germline CDR1 is SGHTA and CDR2 FQGNSA. With 1 base removed from V and 4 bases from J, the gap between germline ends came to 10 bases. CDR3 size: 14 residues. The CDR3 sequence: CASSLGSRGYGYTF. DNA of the CDR3: TGTGCCAGCAGCTTAGGGTCCCGGGGCTATGGCTACACCTTC.

J is TRBJ2-1 and V is TRBV7-3; 11 bases match TRBD2. Germline CDR1 is SGHTA and CDR2 is FQGTGA. The CDR3 is 16 residues long. V dropped 4 bases and J dropped 4; count of bases not matched to a gene: 6. CDR3 sequence: CASSSDSSGGYNEQFF. The CDR3 DNA is TGTGCCAGCAGCTCCGATTCTAGCGGGGGGTACAATGAGCAGTTCTTC.

This chain joins TRBV5-1 and TRBJ2-7, with D tentatively TRBD1 or TRBD2 (5 bases each). V lost 2 bases and J lost 5, with 14 bases in between. The V gene's germline CDR1 is SGHRS and CDR2 YFSETQ. The CDR3 loop spans 14 amino acids. Here the CDR3 reads CASSFGTAEHEQYF. The DNA of the CDR3 is TGCGCCAGCAGCTTCGGGACGGCGGAACACGAGCAGTACTTC.

This chain joins TRBV7-2 and TRBJ2-3, with 9 bases fitting TRBD1. With V trimmed by 3 bases and J by 1 base, 2 bases remained unmatched. This CDR3 region has 15 residues. CDR1 is SGHTA, CDR2 FQGNSA, per germline. CDR3 amino acids: CASSFDRGGTDTQYF. The CDR3, as DNA: TGTGCCAGCAGCTTTGACAGGGGGGGCACAGATACGCAGTATTTT.

The chain combines TRBV11-3 with TRBJ2-5; D uncertain. Germline loops: CDR1 SGHNT, CDR2 YENEEA. Trimming cost V 1 base and J 5 bases, with 8 bases left between them. The CDR3 is made up of 13 amino acids. The CDR3 bases are TGTGCCAGCAGCTTAGCTCAGATGGAGACCCAGTACTTC. Translating gives CASSLAQMETQYF.

This chain connects TRBV28 to TRBJ2-2; TRBD1 agrees at 8 bases. V gave up 5 bases and J gave up 0 bases; unmatched junction bases: 2. The CDR3 covers 15 residues. CDR1 is MDHEN and CDR2 is SYDVKM in the germline V gene. The CDR3 sequence is CASSRTGTNTGELFF. CDR3 bases: TGTGCCAGCAGTCGGACAGGGACGAACACCGGGGAGCTGTTTTTT.

V is TRBV7-2 and J is TRBJ1-4, with 11 positions matching TRBD1. Unmatched junction bases numbered 5, after V lost 3 bases and J lost 8 bases. Per the germline V gene, CDR1 is SGHTA and CDR2 is FQGNSA. This CDR3 spans 15 amino acids. Here the CDR3 reads CASSFAGTGGEKLFF. The DNA for the CDR3 is TGTGCCAGCAGCTTTGCCGGGACAGGGGGGGAAAAACTGTTTTTT.

The V and J genes are TRBV9 and TRBJ2-7; 8 bases are a match to TRBD1. The CDR3 is 14 residues long. The V gene end was trimmed by 0 bases and the J gene end by 2 bases; junction bases not matched to a gene: 1. Germline loops: CDR1 SGDLS, CDR2 YYNGEE. DNA for the CDR3: TGTGCCAGCAGCGTAGCACAGGGGGCCTACGAGCAGTACTTC. The encoded protein is CASSVAQGAYEQYF.

This chain joins TRBV19 and TRBJ2-7; 9 bases are shared with TRBD1. CDR1 and CDR2 from the germline V gene are LNHDA and SQIVND (reference sequence). After removal of 11 bases from V and 3 bases from J, the junction contained 8 bases not matched to a gene. The CDR3 loop spans 13 amino acids. The CDR3: CASAQGAGYEQYF. CDR3 DNA: TGTGCCTCAGCACAGGGGGCAGGCTACGAGCAGTACTTC.

This chain links TRBV28 with TRBJ1-1; D call uncertain. This CDR3 has 15 amino acids. Germline V gene sequence: CDR1 MDHEN, CDR2 SYDVKM. Between the trimmed V and J ends, which lost 6 bases and 1 base, there was a span of 15 bases. The CDR3 protein is CASRGLTAKNTEAFF. CDR3 DNA: TGTGCCAGCAGGGGATTAACAGCGAAGAACACTGAAGCTTTCTTT.